The clone carrying this T cell receptor beta chain was counted many times. Its antigen is not identified. The data originate from a study of early T cells in non-severe SARS-CoV-2 infection. Study-level information: Bulk RNA isolated from unsorted whole blood underwent sequencing; chains were not paired. Study findings and constraints: VDJdb matches were skewed toward anti-spike CD8 T cell responses.

This CDR3 has 15 residues. The germline V and J ends were trimmed by 3 bases and 2 bases, with 13 bases remaining between them. Attached unique molecular identifiers marked individual cDNA molecules. TCRdb recomputed calls from the 5' RACE reads with MiXCR, one row per CDR3 protein. This table holds roughly 120,000 distinct CDR3 sequences, 10% to 15% found once. The source was whole blood, collected at baseline. The receptor was isolated from an adult who was a healthcare worker with PCR-confirmed SARS-CoV-2 infection or an uninfected control (not recorded which). This chain links TRBV12-3 or TRBV12-4 with TRBJ1-2; weak D call: TRBD1 (6 bases). The CDR3 sequence is CASSFGGRGNYGYTF. The DNA of the CDR3 is TGTGCCAGCAGTTTCGGGGGGCGAGGAAACTATGGCTACACCTTC.